Listed below are T cell receptor beta chains from one sample, sequenced in a study of CD8 T cells in ankylosing spondylitis. TCRdb re-analysed the 5' RACE reads in MiXCR, keeping a single row per CDR3 protein. This sample has some 840,000 distinct CDR3 sequences; around 11% occur once, and the top ten carry 0.51%. The specimen was blood, either unsorted or a sorted T cell fraction (not recorded which). All receptors derive from a male donor with ankylosing spondylitis. Both conserved end residues are part of each CDR3. D genes are given only for firm matches. Clone size, where shown, is once, few, many, or a class for clones that have expanded.

len	abundance	v_gene	d_gene	j_gene	CDR3nt	CDR3aa
15	few	TRBV7-2	.	TRBJ2-1	TGTGCCAGCAGCAAACGGGACTTACTATCTAATGAGCAGTTCTTC	CASSKRDLLSNEQFF
12	many	TRBV20-1	.	TRBJ2-2	TGCAGTGCTAGAGAAGGGGCCGGGGAGCTGTTTTTT	CSAREGAGELFF
15	.	TRBV7-9	.	TRBJ2-7	TGTGCCAGCAGTCCAGCATGGGGGGTTGGCTACGAGCAGTACTTC	CASSPAWGVGYEQYF
15	many	TRBV6-5	TRBD1	TRBJ2-7	TGTGCCAGCAGTTTCGGGACAGGGAGATTCTACGAGCAGTACTTC	CASSFGTGRFYEQYF
13	many	TRBV4-3	TRBD1	TRBJ1-5	TGCGCCAGCAGCCAACAGGGGGGCCAGCCCCAGCATTTT	CASSQQGGQPQHF
14	.	TRBV5-1	.	TRBJ2-3	TGCGCCAGCAGCCCCGAGGCTAGCACAGATACGCAGTATTTT	CASSPEASTDTQYF
14	.	TRBV15	.	TRBJ1-3	TGTGCCACCAGCGGAGGGGAATCTGGAAACACCATATATTTT	CATSGGESGNTIYF
14	.	TRBV7-2	TRBD1	TRBJ1-1	TGTGCCAGCAGCTCTTACAGGGGGCCAACTGAAGCTTTCTTT	CASSSYRGPTEAFF
15	few	TRBV4-1	TRBD1	TRBJ2-5	TGCGCCAGCAGCGCCGGAGACAGGGAAAGAGAGACCCAGTACTTC	CASSAGDRERETQYF
12	.	TRBV20-1	TRBD2	TRBJ2-3	TGCAGTGGAAAAGCGGGGCCAGATACGCAGTATTTT	CSGKAGPDTQYF
13	.	TRBV20-1	TRBD2	TRBJ2-1	TGCAGTGCTAAGGCTAGCGGGTACAATGAGCAGTTCTTC	CSAKASGYNEQFF
15	few	TRBV6-4	TRBD1	TRBJ1-2	TGTGCCAGCAGTGAGACTTACGGGACAGGGATCGGCTACACCTTC	CASSETYGTGIGYTF
17	few	TRBV4-2	TRBD2	TRBJ2-1	TGTGCCAGCAGCCGGGGTAGCGGGGGGCCCGCGGGCAATGAGCAGTTCTTC	CASSRGSGGPAGNEQFF
17	few	TRBV20-1	TRBD2	TRBJ2-3	TGCAGTGCTATAATTAGCGGGAGGGCCTGGGGGACAGATACGCAGTATTTT	CSAIISGRAWGTDTQYF
14	many	TRBV6-1	.	TRBJ1-1	TGTGCCAGCAACCAATGGGGGGCAGACACTGAAGCTTTCTTT	CASNQWGADTEAFF
14	.	TRBV6-2/TRBV6-3	.	TRBJ1-1	TGTGCCAGCAGTTCTCTGGGCCCGGGGACTGAAGCTTTCTTT	CASSSLGPGTEAFF
17	.	TRBV4-3	.	TRBJ2-5	TGCGCCAGCAGCCAGTCACCCAATACGGACCAAAGAGAGACCCAGTACTTC	CASSQSPNTDQRETQYF
15	few	TRBV14	TRBD2	TRBJ2-5	TGTGCCAGCAGCGGACTAGCGGGACAAAAAGAGACCCAGTACTTC	CASSGLAGQKETQYF
16	few	TRBV4-2	.	TRBJ1-6	TGTGCCAGCAGCCCTGACGTCGCCAGGGGCTATTCACCCCTCCACTTT	CASSPDVARGYSPLHF
12	few	TRBV7-9	.	TRBJ1-2	TGTGCCAGCAGCTTTGAAGGGTATGGCTACACCTTC	CASSFEGYGYTF
14	.	TRBV11-1	.	TRBJ2-7	TGTGCCAGCAGCTTAGACACCTCAGAGGACGAGCAGTACTTC	CASSLDTSEDEQYF
12	many	TRBV29-1	.	TRBJ1-1	TGCAGCGTTGGGGGGGTCGGGGGAGAAGCTTTCTTT	CSVGGVGGEAFF
16	.	TRBV29-1	.	TRBJ2-7	TGCAGCGTTGAGGGGGAGAATACCGGGACTGAGAACGAGCAGTACTTC	CSVEGENTGTENEQYF
15	.	TRBV10-3	.	TRBJ1-6	TGTGCCATCAGTTCGACCGGGACACTAAATTCACCCCTCCACTTT	CAISSTGTLNSPLHF
14	.	TRBV20-1	TRBD2	TRBJ2-1	TGCAGTGCTAGCCGCGGGAGGGCTCACAATGAGCAGTTCTTC	CSASRGRAHNEQFF
14	many	TRBV20-1	.	TRBJ1-1	TGCAGTGCCCCCCACCGGAGGGGGGACACTGAAGCTTTCTTT	CSAPHRRGDTEAFF
15	few	TRBV6-1	.	TRBJ2-1	TGTGCCAGCAGCGACAGGTCTAGGACCTACAATGAGCAGTTCTTC	CASSDRSRTYNEQFF
12	.	TRBV30	TRBD1	TRBJ2-7	TGTGCCTGGAGTCGACAGGGTTACGAGCAGTACTTC	CAWSRQGYEQYF
15	.	TRBV4-1	TRBD2	TRBJ2-2	TGCGCCAGCAGCCAAGAGGGACTAGCGGGAGGGGAGCTGTTTTTT	CASSQEGLAGGELFF
16	few	TRBV28	TRBD1	TRBJ1-2	TGTGCCAGCAGTCGTCCGGGACAGTATTATCACTATGGCTACACCTTC	CASSRPGQYYHYGYTF
13	many	TRBV7-2	.	TRBJ1-1	TGTGCCAGCAGCTCAGGAGGATCCAGGGCAGCTTTCTTT	CASSSGGSRAAFF
14	.	TRBV7-8	.	TRBJ2-7	TGTGCCAGCAGCTTAAGGCAGACTGCCTACGAGCAGTACTTC	CASSLRQTAYEQYF
15	.	TRBV6-1	.	TRBJ2-7	TGTGCCAGCAGTACCCAGAGAGGGGGTTTGGCGAGCCTATACTTC	CASSTQRGGLASLYF
16	few	TRBV3-1	TRBD1	TRBJ1-2	TGTGCCAGCACCCGATCCCCGGACAGGGGTAACTATGGCTACACCTTC	CASTRSPDRGNYGYTF
14	.	TRBV6-5	.	TRBJ1-1	TGTGCCAGCAGTTATTGGGAGGGGGACACTGAAGCTTTCTTT	CASSYWEGDTEAFF
13	few	TRBV5-1	.	TRBJ2-5	TGCGCCAGCAGCCAGACAGGGAGGGAGACCCAGTACTTC	CASSQTGRETQYF
15	few	TRBV18	TRBD1	TRBJ2-7	TGTGCCAGCTCAGCCACAGGGGCAAGGTTGGACGAGCAGTACTTC	CASSATGARLDEQYF
14	.	TRBV4-3	.	TRBJ1-1	TGCGCCAGCAGCCAAGAAAATTTCCACACTGAAGCTTTCTTT	CASSQENFHTEAFF
16	few	TRBV6-5	.	TRBJ1-3	TGTGCCAGCAGTTACGATGGTGTAGGGTCTGGAAACACCATATATTTT	CASSYDGVGSGNTIYF
14	many	TRBV6-1	TRBD1	TRBJ1-1	TGTGCCAGCAGCAACAGGGGTTGGGACACTGAAGCTTTCTTT	CASSNRGWDTEAFF
14	.	TRBV29-1	.	TRBJ2-1	TGCAGCGTTGCTCCATCGAGCTCCTACAATGAGCAGTTCTTC	CSVAPSSSYNEQFF